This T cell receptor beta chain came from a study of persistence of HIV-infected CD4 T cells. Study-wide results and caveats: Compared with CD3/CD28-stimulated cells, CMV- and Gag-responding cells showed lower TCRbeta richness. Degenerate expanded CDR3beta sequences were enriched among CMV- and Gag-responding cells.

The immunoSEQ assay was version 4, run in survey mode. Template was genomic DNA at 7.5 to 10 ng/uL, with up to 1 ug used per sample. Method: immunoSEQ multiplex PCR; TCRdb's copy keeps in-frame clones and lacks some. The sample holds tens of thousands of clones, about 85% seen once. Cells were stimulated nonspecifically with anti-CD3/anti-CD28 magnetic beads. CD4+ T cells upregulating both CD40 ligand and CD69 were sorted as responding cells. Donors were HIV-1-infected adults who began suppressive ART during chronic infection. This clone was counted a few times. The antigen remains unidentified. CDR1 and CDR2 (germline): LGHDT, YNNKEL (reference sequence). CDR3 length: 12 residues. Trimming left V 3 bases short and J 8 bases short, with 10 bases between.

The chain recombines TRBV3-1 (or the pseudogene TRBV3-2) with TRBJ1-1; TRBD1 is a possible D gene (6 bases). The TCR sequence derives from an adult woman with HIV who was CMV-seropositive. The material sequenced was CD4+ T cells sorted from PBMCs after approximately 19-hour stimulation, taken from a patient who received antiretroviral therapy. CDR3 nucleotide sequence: TGTGCCAGCAGCCAGGGGGCAGGGGAAGCTTTCTTT. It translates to CASSQGAGEAFF.